This T cell receptor (beta chain) came from a study of Graves' ophthalmopathy and Graves' hyperthyroidism. Researchers took RNA transcripts and amplified TCR beta CDR3 regions from them. In the first round, RT-PCR was carried out with HTBI primers, and a multiplex PCR formed the second round. TCRdb reanalysed the multiplex PCR reads using MiXCR and keeps one entry per CDR3 protein. The table shows 620,000 or so distinct CDR3 sequences, with approximately 22% occurring only once. Patients were diagnosed from clinical symptoms, serum thyroxine, TRAb, thyroid ultrasound and orbital computed tomography. The sample holds a few counts of this clonotype. Its antigen is as yet unknown. Germline CDR1 reads SGHDT; CDR2 reads YYEEEE. V was cut by 4 bases and J by 1 base, with 14 bases left in between. The CDR3 contains 16 residues. Study observations and caveats: Most thyroid clonotypes expanded beyond 0.001 frequency were also found in blood.

The sample was peripheral blood. The chain couples TRBV5-6 to TRBJ2-2; D is unclear. The sequence was collected from a woman between 18 and 29 years old with stable Graves' hyperthyroidism. Some clones in this sample may be carry-over from other donors' samples. The CDR3 DNA is TGTGCCAGCAGCCTCGGGCCTGTTGTGAACACCGGGGAGCTGTTTTTT. The encoded protein is CASSLGPVVNTGELFF. The full variable domain, its missing parts supplied by reference TRBV5-6 and TRBJ2-2, is DAGVTQSPTHLIKTRGQQVTLRCSPKSGHDTVSWYQQALGQGPQFIFQYYEEEERQRGNFPDRFSGHQFPNYSSELNVNALLLGDSALYLCASSLGPVVNTGELFFGEGSRLTVL.